The rows below give T cell receptor beta chains drawn from one sample of a study of blood T cell repertoires in COVID-19. The table came from immunoSEQ multiplex PCR; TCRdb's copy has only in-frame clones and leaves some out. The table lists about 160,000 clones, roughly 85% of them singletons. The sample taken for sequencing was peripheral blood. Receptor source: a woman in her fifties or sixties with COVID-19, enrolled during active disease. The CDR3 runs from the conserved cysteine through the conserved F or W. A D gene is named only where the DNA matches it firmly. Clone size is shown for a subset of rows, as once, few, many or a class of expanded clone.

v_gene	j_gene	abundance	d_gene	CDR3nt	CDR3aa
TRBV14	TRBJ1-1	once	.	TGTGCCAGCAGTCGTGAACCTTTCGGGAACACTGAAGCTTTCTTT	CASSREPFGNTEAFF
TRBV19	TRBJ1-1	few	.	TGTGCCACCAAACCGGGACACCAGAACACTGAAGCTTTCTTT	CATKPGHQNTEAFF
TRBV3-1/TRBV3-2	TRBJ2-7	.	.	TGTGCCAGCAGCCATGGACAGCCCTACGAGCAGTACTTC	CASSHGQPYEQYF
TRBV13	TRBJ2-1	.	TRBD2	TGTGCCAGCACTCGATTCTTTCTTAGCGGGGGTGGGGATGAGCAGTTCTTC	CASTRFFLSGGGDEQFF
TRBV7-9	TRBJ2-2	once	.	TGTGCCAGCAGCTCCGGACTTGCAAGAACCGGGGAGCTGTTTTTT	CASSSGLARTGELFF
TRBV6-2/TRBV6-3	TRBJ1-2	.	.	TGTGCCAGCAGTTATGGGGCAGATGGCGGGGAAGGCTACACCTTC	CASSYGADGGEGYTF
TRBV4-3	TRBJ1-1	.	.	TGCGCCAGCAGCCAAGATGCACAGATGAACACTGAAGCTTTCTTT	CASSQDAQMNTEAFF
TRBV19	TRBJ1-1	.	TRBD1	TGTGCCAGTAGTATAGATCAGACAGGGGGCATGAACACTGAAGCTTTCTTT	CASSIDQTGGMNTEAFF
TRBV27	TRBJ2-1	.	.	TGTGCCACTCCGGGGGATGAGCAGTTCTTC	CATPGDEQFF
TRBV7-6	TRBJ1-1	.	TRBD1	TGTGCCAGCAGCTTACTAGGGACAGAAAACACTGAAGCTTTCTTT	CASSLLGTENTEAFF
TRBV5-5	TRBJ1-5	.	.	TGTGCCAGCAGCCCGGCTCCGGGTTTTCAGCCCCAGCATTTT	CASSPAPGFQPQHF
TRBV6-5	TRBJ1-1	once	.	TGTGCCAGCAGTTCAGGGGTCGGCACTGAAGCTTTCTTT	CASSSGVGTEAFF
TRBV12-3/TRBV12-4	TRBJ2-2	.	.	TGTGCCAGCAGTCCTCAGGGGAGCGGGGAGCTGTTTTTT	CASSPQGSGELFF
TRBV5-1	TRBJ1-1	.	.	TGCGCCAGCAGCTTGGGACACCCCACTGAGGCTTTCTTT	CASSLGHPTEAFF
TRBV4-3	TRBJ1-1	.	TRBD1	TGCGCCAGCAGCCAAGATGTGACAGGGGAGGTGAACACTGAAGCTTTCTTT	CASSQDVTGEVNTEAFF
TRBV28	TRBJ2-5	.	TRBD2	TGTGCCAGCAGTTCCCTGGGACTAGCGGGGGGGCCTTTAGAGACCCAGTACTTC	CASSSLGLAGGPLETQYF
TRBV6-5	TRBJ1-5	.	.	TGTGCCAGCAACGGACAGATAAATCAGCCCCAGCATTTT	CASNGQINQPQHF
TRBV10-3	TRBJ2-7	.	.	TGTGCCATCAGCGAAACCGGGGGAGTTGAGAAGCAGTACTTC	CAISETGGVEKQYF
TRBV11-3	TRBJ2-5	.	TRBD1	TGTGCCAGCAGCCCGACAGGGGGCCAAGAGACCCAGTACTTC	CASSPTGGQETQYF
TRBV7-9	TRBJ2-6	.	TRBD1	TGTGCCAGCAGCGAGAGAAACAGGGGAACTGGGGCCAACGTCCTGACTTTC	CASSERNRGTGANVLTF
TRBV11-2	TRBJ1-4	.	TRBD1	TGTGCCAGCAGCTTGGCGGGACAGGGAGAAGAAAAACTGTTTTTT	CASSLAGQGEEKLFF
TRBV5-3	TRBJ1-1	many	.	TGTGCCAGAAGCCACATTCTTGAGGGCCTTGAAGCTTTCTTT	CARSHILEGLEAFF
TRBV6-6	TRBJ1-2	.	TRBD1	TGTGCCAGCAGGTATGGGACAGGGGGCGCGGATGGCTACACCTTC	CASRYGTGGADGYTF
TRBV7-9	TRBJ2-3	.	TRBD2	TGTGCCAGCAGCTTAGCGCGGGGGGCGGGTTCGGATACGCAGTATTTT	CASSLARGAGSDTQYF
TRBV11-3	TRBJ2-5	.	TRBD2	TGTGCCAGCAGCTCCCCAGGGAGGGAAGAGACCCAGTACTTC	CASSSPGREETQYF
TRBV5-1	TRBJ1-5	.	.	TGCGCCAGCAGCAAGGACAGTAGCAATCAGCCCCAGCATTTT	CASSKDSSNQPQHF
TRBV30	TRBJ2-6	.	TRBD1	TGTGCCTACGGACAGGGGTACGGGGCCAACGTCCTGACTTTC	CAYGQGYGANVLTF
TRBV6-2/TRBV6-3	TRBJ2-1	.	TRBD2	TGTGCCAGCAGTCCCACTAGCGGGGGGTATTACAATGAGCAGTTCTTC	CASSPTSGGYYNEQFF
TRBV12-2	TRBJ1-2	.	.	TGTGCAAGTCGCTTAATACCCGGGGGCTACACCTTC	CASRLIPGGYTF
TRBV11-1	TRBJ2-1	.	.	TGTGCCACCAGCCTTGTGAGTAATGAGCAGTTCTTC	CATSLVSNEQFF
TRBV3-1/TRBV3-2	TRBJ2-3	once	.	TGTGCCAGCAGCTGGGGGGGGGCCAGCACAGATACGCAGTATTTT	CASSWGGASTDTQYF
TRBV30	TRBJ2-5	once	.	TGTGCCTGGAGTGTATTTGGTGGATCCAGGGCAGAGACCCAGTACTTC	CAWSVFGGSRAETQYF
TRBV19	TRBJ1-6	.	TRBD1	TGTGCCAGTACCGAGACAGGGTTCCGAAATTCACCCCTCCACTTT	CASTETGFRNSPLHF
TRBV10-3	TRBJ2-3	.	TRBD2	TGTGCCATCAGTGATGGTAGCGGGGGTTCAGATACGCAGTATTTT	CAISDGSGGSDTQYF
TRBV7-2	TRBJ2-5	few	TRBD2	TGTGCCAGCAGCTTATGCCTAGCGGGGGGGTTCGTTTGTTTGGAGACCCAGTACTTC	CASSLCLAGGFVCLETQYF
TRBV4-1	TRBJ2-1	.	TRBD1	TGCGCCAGCAGCCAACTCCGGGACAGGGGATGGGATGAGCAGTTCTTC	CASSQLRDRGWDEQFF
TRBV7-3	TRBJ1-1	.	TRBD1	TGTGCCAGCAGCTTAACCAGGGACAGTGAAGCTTTCTTT	CASSLTRDSEAFF
TRBV2	TRBJ1-4	.	.	TGTGCCAGCAGTGACAGCGCAACTAATGAAAAACTGTTTTTT	CASSDSATNEKLFF
TRBV6-2/TRBV6-3	TRBJ2-3	.	TRBD2	TGTGCCAGCAGTTATTCTATGGCCCTAGCGGGGGCAGATACGCAGTATTTT	CASSYSMALAGADTQYF
TRBV30	TRBJ2-3	.	TRBD1	TGTGCCTGGAAGACAGGGGGCGTAGATACGCAGTATTTT	CAWKTGGVDTQYF
TRBV5-1	TRBJ2-2	.	.	TGCGCCAGCAGCTTGGAAGCGGCAAGCCGCGGCACCGGGGAGCTGTTTTTT	CASSLEAASRGTGELFF